This T cell receptor beta chain comes out of a study of identical twins. TCRdb reprocessed the 5' RACE reads with MiXCR, giving one entry per CDR3 protein. Of around 680,000 distinct CDR3 sequences listed, 8.6% are singletons. This CDR3 has 15 amino acids. The V end was cut by 1 base, the J end by 10 bases, with 14 bases between. The sample was also reused in another study, on yellow fever vaccine responses in identical twins.

The TCR sequence derives from a woman under 30 in good health. V and J are TRBV12-3 or TRBV12-4 and TRBJ1-6; D is perhaps TRBD1 (6 bases). Sequenced sample: PBMCs. The CDR3 DNA is TGTGCCAGCAGTTTAGGTGCACAGGGCGGCTCACCCCTCCACTTT. Translating gives CASSLGAQGGSPLHF.